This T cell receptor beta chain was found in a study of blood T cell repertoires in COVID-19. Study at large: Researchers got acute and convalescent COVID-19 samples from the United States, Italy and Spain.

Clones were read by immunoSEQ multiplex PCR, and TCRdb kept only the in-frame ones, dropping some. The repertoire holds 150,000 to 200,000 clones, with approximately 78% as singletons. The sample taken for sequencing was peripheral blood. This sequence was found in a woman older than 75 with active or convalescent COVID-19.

CDR3 DNA: TGTGCCAGCAGTTACTCTAGGGGACAGGGGGCTTTTGTAGCTTTCTTT. This codes for CASSYSRGQGAFVAFF. The chain recombines TRBV6-5 with TRBJ1-1; 12 bases match TRBD1. This CDR3 has 16 residues. Looked up from germline, CDR1 is MNHEY and CDR2 is SVGAGI. The V gene end was trimmed by 0 bases and the J gene end by 10 bases; junction bases not matched to a gene: 9.